Listed here are 27 T cell receptor beta chains from one sample, sequenced in a study of blood T cell repertoires in COVID-19. TCRdb's table, derived via immunoSEQ multiplex PCR, lists solely in-frame clones and lacks some. In the table there are around 130,000 clones, roughly 84% of which are singletons. The sample consisted of peripheral blood. The receptor set was obtained from a woman aged 25 to 39 who had recovered from COVID-19.

V is TRBV11-2 and J is TRBJ2-5; D is perhaps TRBD2 (7 bases). Germline V gives CDR1 SGHAT, CDR2 FQNNGV. V was clipped by 5 bases and J by 5 bases, with 21 bases between them. This CDR3 has 16 residues. The CDR3 loop reads CASSHARGGGLETQYF. CDR3 coding DNA: TGTGCCAGCAGCCATGCCCGTGGGGGGGGCTTGGAGACCCAGTACTTC.

This chain joins TRBV3-1 (or the pseudogene TRBV3-2) and TRBJ2-5; tentative D call: TRBD2 (5 bases). The CDR3 sequence is 14 residues long. The V gene's germline CDR1 is LGHDT and CDR2 YNNKEL (reference sequence). Trimming pared 0 bases from V and 7 bases from J, leaving 12 bases between. The CDR3 DNA reads as TGTGCCAGCAGCCAAGATTGGGAGATCGGGACCCAGTACTTC. The encoded protein is CASSQDWEIGTQYF.

The chain is built from TRBV3-1 (or the pseudogene TRBV3-2) and TRBJ2-7; TRBD1 aligns across 7 bases. The trim removed 5 bases at V and 5 bases at J, leaving 12 bases unmatched. The CDR3 is made up of 15 amino acids. Germline CDR1 is LGHDT and CDR2 is YNNKEL (reference sequence). CDR3 protein: CASSNRGRTRNEQYF. The CDR3 DNA follows: TGTGCCAGCAGCAACAGGGGCCGGACTCGCAACGAGCAGTACTTC.

This clone occurred once. This rearrangement joins TRBV25-1 to TRBJ2-7, with D possibly TRBD2 on 7 matching bases. Germline V CDR1 and CDR2: MGHDK, SYGVNS. CDR3 length equals 13 residues. The CDR3: CANKGGDTNEQYF. CDR3 sequence (DNA): TGTGCTAATAAGGGAGGGGACACCAACGAGCAGTACTTC.

The chain employs TRBV5-4 and TRBJ1-2; D uncertain. Trimming removed 0 bases at V and 9 bases at J, with 15 bases between. Germline CDR1 is SGHNT and CDR2 is YYREEE (reference sequence). CDR3 length: 14 amino acids. DNA of the CDR3: TGTGCCAGCAGCTTGGCCGGTCAGCCAGGCAGCTACACCTTC. Its translation is CASSLAGQPGSYTF.

The V call is TRBV27, the J call TRBJ1-2; TRBD1 matches at 8 bases. The CDR3 runs to 14 residues. The germline V gene has CDR1 MNHEY and CDR2 SMNVEV (reference sequence). The ends lost 5 bases at V and 3 bases at J; junction bases unmatched: 5. As DNA, the CDR3 is TGTGCCAGCAGTCCATACAGGGGGGACTATGGCTACACCTTC. Its translation is CASSPYRGDYGYTF.

The chain is built from TRBV10-3 and TRBJ1-1; D uncertain. The V gene's germline CDR1 is ENHRY and CDR2 SYGVKD. Trimming removed 3 bases from V and 2 bases from J, with 4 bases in between. CDR3 size: 12 residues. In DNA form, the CDR3 reads TGTGCCATCAGTGACCTTAACACTGAAGCTTTCTTT. Protein sequence: CAISDLNTEAFF.

The chain carries TRBV10-2 and TRBJ2-5, with D uncertain. Trimming cost V 5 bases and J 2 bases, with 12 bases left between them. The germline V gene encodes CDR1 WSHSY and CDR2 SAAADI. This CDR3 region has 14 residues. This CDR3 is CASSSAGIQETQYF. The DNA of the CDR3 is TGCGCCAGCAGTTCAGCAGGCATTCAAGAGACCCAGTACTTC.

The V call is TRBV6-5, the J call TRBJ2-1, with unresolved D. Germline V gives CDR1 MNHEY, CDR2 SVGAGI. V was cut by 8 bases and J by 8 bases, with 19 bases left in between. The CDR3 sequence is 14 residues long. The CDR3 DNA reads TGTGCCAGCCAAGAGGCCGGGTCGAGAGATGAGCAGTTCTTC. Protein: CASQEAGSRDEQFF.

The chain carries TRBV27 and TRBJ2-7, with 10 bases fitting TRBD2. Germline V CDR1 and CDR2: MNHEY, SMNVEV (reference sequence). The CDR3 contains 16 residues. J lost 6 bases, V lost 4 bases, and 12 bases had no gene match. CDR3 DNA sequence: TGTGCCAGCAGTTCGACCCTGACTAGCGGGCCGCCCGAGCAGTACTTC. Its protein product is CASSSTLTSGPPEQYF.

The J gene is TRBJ2-2, the V gene TRBV5-4, with D maybe TRBD2 (6 bases). Trimming cost V 3 bases and J 4 bases, with 16 bases left between them. The germline V gene has CDR1 SGHNT and CDR2 YYREEE (reference sequence). The CDR3 is made up of 16 amino acids. The CDR3 protein is CASSSTGVVGTGELFF. For the CDR3, the DNA is TGTGCCAGCAGCTCCACGGGGGTGGTGGGCACCGGGGAGCTGTTTTTT.

This clone was recorded once. The CDR3 loop reads CASPAGGFPGELFF. The CDR3 DNA reads as TGTGCCAGCCCGGCAGGGGGCTTTCCCGGGGAGCTGTTTTTT. The chain employs TRBV7-2 and TRBJ2-2; 8 bases are a match to TRBD1. CDR3 length: 14 amino acids. V lost 8 bases and J lost 6; bases outside the gene matches: 8. Germline V gives CDR1 SGHTA, CDR2 FQGNSA. Using reference TRBV7-2 and TRBJ2-2 for the parts outside the CDR3, the full variable domain is GAGVSQSPSNKVTEKGKDVELRCDPISGHTALYWYRQSLGQGLEFLIYFQGNSAPDKSGLPSDRFSAERTGGSVSTLTIQRTQQEDSAVYLCASPAGGFPGELFFGEGSRLTVL.

The chain has TRBV11-2 and TRBJ2-5; a weak D match, TRBD1 (5 bases). The CDR3 loop spans 12 amino acids. CDR1 is SGHAT, CDR2 FQNNGV, per germline. With 2 bases removed from V and 4 bases from J, the gap between germline ends came to 5 bases. As DNA, the CDR3 is TGTGCCAGCAGCTTACAGGGAGAGACCCAGTACTTC. It codes for CASSLQGETQYF.

CDR3 residues: CASSTSTGTSWNEQFF. The CDR3 nucleotides read TGTGCCAGCAGCACTTCTACCGGGACTAGCTGGAATGAGCAGTTCTTC. The rearrangement links TRBV9 to TRBJ2-1, with TRBD2 matching over 9 bases. Germline CDR1 is SGDLS and CDR2 is YYNGEE. This CDR3 is 16 amino acids long. V lost 4 bases, J lost 7 bases, and 12 bases stayed unmatched.

In DNA form, the CDR3 reads TGTGCCAGCAAGGGGAGTCAACAGGGGGCAGATACGCAGTATTTT. Protein product: CASKGSQQGADTQYF. The chain carries TRBV2 and TRBJ2-3, with TRBD1 matching 8 bases. The CDR3 consists of 15 residues. Germline CDR1 and CDR2: SNHLY and FYNNEI. The V gene end was trimmed by 7 bases and the J gene end by 4 bases; junction bases not matched to a gene: 10.

CDR3: CASSSLTAEAFF. The DNA for the CDR3 is TGTGCCAGCAGTTCCCTCACGGCTGAAGCTTTCTTT. The gene calls are TRBV27 and TRBJ1-1; D unclear. The CDR3 is made up of 12 amino acids. V was trimmed by 4 bases and J by 6 bases, leaving 9 bases between them. Germline V gene lookup returns CDR1 MNHEY and CDR2 SMNVEV (reference sequence).

This chain connects TRBV3-1 (or the pseudogene TRBV3-2) to TRBJ2-6; D is possibly TRBD1 (6 bases). This CDR3 contains 18 residues. The germline CDR1 and CDR2 sequences are LGHDT and YNNKEL (reference sequence). V lost 2 bases and J lost 0, with 14 bases in between. The CDR3 region is CASSQLSGTISGANVLTF. CDR3 nucleotide sequence: TGTGCCAGCAGCCAATTATCAGGGACAATCTCTGGGGCCAACGTCCTGACTTTC.

This rearrangement joins TRBV27 to TRBJ1-6; TRBD1 aligns across 7 bases. This CDR3 is built from 14 residues. V trimming: 6 bases; J trimming: 5 bases; junction bases outside the gene matches: 4. Per germline, CDR1 MNHEY and CDR2 SMNVEV (reference sequence). For the CDR3, the DNA is TGTGCCAGCAGACGAGACAGGGATAATTCACCCCTCCACTTT. This encodes CASRRDRDNSPLHF.

This chain uses TRBV18 with TRBJ2-7; possibly TRBD1 for D (6 bases). The V and J ends lost 6 bases and 4 bases respectively, with 19 bases between them. Germline CDR1 KGHSH, CDR2 LQKENI. CDR3 size: 15 residues. As DNA, the CDR3 is TGTGCCAGCTCCACCAACTTGGGGGCCGGGTACGAGCAGTACTTC. Translation: CASSTNLGAGYEQYF.

V and J are TRBV19 and TRBJ2-3, with TRBD2 matching 14 bases. This CDR3 contains 18 residues. CDR1 LNHDA and CDR2 SQIVND come from the germline V gene (reference sequence). Germline trimming cut 5 bases from V and 2 bases from J; bases unmatched to any gene: 9. For the CDR3, the DNA is TGTGCCAGTAGTCCCCTCCGGACTAGCGGGGGGAACACAGATACGCAGTATTTT. This sequence encodes CASSPLRTSGGNTDTQYF.

By share, this clone ranks as medium-sized. The rearrangement joins TRBV7-9 to TRBJ1-1, with D possibly matching TRBD1 (5 bases). The CDR3 extends over 14 amino acids. Germline loops: CDR1 SEHNR, CDR2 FQNEAQ (reference sequence). V was shortened by 3 bases and J by 1 base, with 9 bases between the two germline ends. The CDR3 DNA follows: TGTGCCAGCAGCTTCACCCAGGGGAACACTGAAGCTTTCTTT. This encodes CASSFTQGNTEAFF.

The chain employs TRBV3-1 (or the pseudogene TRBV3-2) and TRBJ1-3, with D perhaps TRBD1 (6 bases). CDR1 is LGHDT, CDR2 YNNKEL, per germline (reference sequence). The CDR3 loop spans 18 amino acids. Trimming shortened V by 1 base and J by 0 bases, and 16 bases separated the two germline ends. The CDR3 nucleotides read TGTGCCAGCAGCCAAGGACAGGCGAATCGGGCCTCTGGAAACACCATATATTTT. This sequence encodes CASSQGQANRASGNTIYF.

The chain recombines TRBV19 with TRBJ1-6; D not resolved. Germline values: CDR1 LNHDA, CDR2 SQIVND (reference sequence). V lost 8 bases and J lost 7, with 15 bases in between. This CDR3 has 14 residues. The CDR3 region has the DNA TGTGCCAGTGCCGGAGGGCAAGAGAATTCACCCCTCCACTTT. Translating gives CASAGGQENSPLHF. Looking up the rest from reference TRBV19 and TRBJ1-6 gives the full variable domain: DGGITQSPKYLFRKEGQNVTLSCEQNLNHDAMYWYRQDPGQGLRLIYYSQIVNDFQKGDIAEGYSVSREKKESFPLTVTSAQKNPTAFYLCASAGGQENSPLHFGNGTRLTVT.

The chain employs TRBV9 and TRBJ2-1; D is perhaps TRBD2 (5 bases). Trimming removed 1 base at V and 7 bases at J, with 6 bases between. Per germline, CDR1 SGDLS and CDR2 YYNGEE. CDR3 length: 12 residues. The CDR3 spells CASSVTGNEQFF. Here the CDR3 DNA reads TGTGCCAGCAGCGTAACGGGAAATGAGCAGTTCTTC.

CDR3 nucleotide sequence: TGCGCCAGCAGCTTGGCCAAAACAGGGGGGAACACTGAAGCTTTCTTT. Translating it yields CASSLAKTGGNTEAFF. The gene calls are TRBV5-1 and TRBJ1-1; 8 bases are shared with TRBD1. CDR1 is SGHRS and CDR2 is YFSETQ in the germline V gene. This CDR3 comprises 16 residues. V trimming: 0 bases; J trimming: 1 base; junction bases outside the gene matches: 5.

This chain connects TRBV4-2 to TRBJ2-5, with 7 bases aligning to TRBD2. The CDR3 sequence is 15 residues long. Trimming took 1 base from V and 4 from J; bases not matched to a gene: 6. The germline CDR1 and CDR2 sequences are LGHNA and YNFKEQ. CDR3 residues: CASSQGAREAETQYF. The CDR3 DNA reads as TGTGCCAGCAGCCAAGGAGCCCGGGAGGCAGAGACCCAGTACTTC.

V is TRBV5-8 and J is TRBJ1-2; 10 bases line up with TRBD1. The CDR3 contains 16 residues. J lost 6 bases, V lost 2 bases, and 10 bases had no gene match. The germline V gene has CDR1 SGHTS and CDR2 YDEGEE. In DNA, the CDR3 is TGTGCCAGCAGCTTTAGTTTCGGGACAGGGGCGAATGGCTACACCTTC. It translates to CASSFSFGTGANGYTF.